This TCR beta chain was found in a study of OX40 agonist ivuxolimab in advanced cancers. The wider study: Subjects had a mean age of about 65 years, with a range of 23 to 79; less than 90% were male. Patients with prior anti-PD-1, anti-PD-L1 or anti-CTLA-4 therapy were eligible; roughly 40% had some.

Germline assignment: CDR1 SGHTA and CDR2 FQGNSA. V lost 5 bases and J 2 bases, leaving 12 bases between the germline ends. The CDR3 contains 14 residues. The study sampled blood at baseline, cycle 4 day 1, and cycle 7 day 1. Clones were sequenced by immunoSEQ multiplex PCR, and TCRdb holds only the in-frame ones, with some missing. The sample records 65,000 to 85,000 clones, roughly 89% being singletons. The receptor's source is an adult with an advanced solid tumor such as melanoma, head and neck, liver or kidney cancer. Material: CD4+ or CD8+ T cells sorted from blood, obtained in a trial of the OX40 agonist ivuxolimab. V is TRBV7-2 and J is TRBJ2-5; TRBD2 is a possible D gene (5 bases). The CDR3 DNA reads TGTGCCAGCAGCCCGAGGCCGGGACAAGAGACCCAGTACTTC. This sequence encodes CASSPRPGQETQYF.